This T cell receptor beta chain was sequenced in a study of regulatory T cells in long-lasting Graves disease. Study-level background: For a period under 3 months, newly diagnosed Graves' patients had taken antithyroid drugs.

The sample's time point: newly diagnosed GD, antithyroid drugs for less than 3 months. The TCR library used RNA extracted from PBMCs. In this sample, this clonotype turned up many times. Library construction for TCR beta used iRepertoire HTBI primers and Arm-PCR of CDR3 regions. One entry per CDR3 protein, called by TCRdb with MiXCR from the multiplex PCR reads. Among about 430,000 distinct CDR3 sequences listed, approximately 16% were seen once. Germline values: CDR1 SGHKS, CDR2 YYEKEE (reference sequence). The V end was cut by 6 bases, the J end by 4 bases, with 12 bases between. The CDR3 is made up of 13 amino acids. These sequences were also reported in another study, on T cells in Graves' hyperthyroidism and ophthalmopathy. Turning to that study: Median prediction lead before ophthalmopathy onset was around 7 months with the model.

This receptor was identified in a woman aged 40 to 55 with Graves disease. The V and J genes are TRBV5-5 and TRBJ2-3; D unresolved. Sequencing was performed on peripheral blood mononuclear cells (PBMCs), taken at new diagnosis, from a patient treated with antithyroid drugs. The CDR3 spells CASTRQVPDTQYF. As DNA, the CDR3 is TGTGCCAGCACCCGACAAGTCCCAGATACGCAGTATTTT.